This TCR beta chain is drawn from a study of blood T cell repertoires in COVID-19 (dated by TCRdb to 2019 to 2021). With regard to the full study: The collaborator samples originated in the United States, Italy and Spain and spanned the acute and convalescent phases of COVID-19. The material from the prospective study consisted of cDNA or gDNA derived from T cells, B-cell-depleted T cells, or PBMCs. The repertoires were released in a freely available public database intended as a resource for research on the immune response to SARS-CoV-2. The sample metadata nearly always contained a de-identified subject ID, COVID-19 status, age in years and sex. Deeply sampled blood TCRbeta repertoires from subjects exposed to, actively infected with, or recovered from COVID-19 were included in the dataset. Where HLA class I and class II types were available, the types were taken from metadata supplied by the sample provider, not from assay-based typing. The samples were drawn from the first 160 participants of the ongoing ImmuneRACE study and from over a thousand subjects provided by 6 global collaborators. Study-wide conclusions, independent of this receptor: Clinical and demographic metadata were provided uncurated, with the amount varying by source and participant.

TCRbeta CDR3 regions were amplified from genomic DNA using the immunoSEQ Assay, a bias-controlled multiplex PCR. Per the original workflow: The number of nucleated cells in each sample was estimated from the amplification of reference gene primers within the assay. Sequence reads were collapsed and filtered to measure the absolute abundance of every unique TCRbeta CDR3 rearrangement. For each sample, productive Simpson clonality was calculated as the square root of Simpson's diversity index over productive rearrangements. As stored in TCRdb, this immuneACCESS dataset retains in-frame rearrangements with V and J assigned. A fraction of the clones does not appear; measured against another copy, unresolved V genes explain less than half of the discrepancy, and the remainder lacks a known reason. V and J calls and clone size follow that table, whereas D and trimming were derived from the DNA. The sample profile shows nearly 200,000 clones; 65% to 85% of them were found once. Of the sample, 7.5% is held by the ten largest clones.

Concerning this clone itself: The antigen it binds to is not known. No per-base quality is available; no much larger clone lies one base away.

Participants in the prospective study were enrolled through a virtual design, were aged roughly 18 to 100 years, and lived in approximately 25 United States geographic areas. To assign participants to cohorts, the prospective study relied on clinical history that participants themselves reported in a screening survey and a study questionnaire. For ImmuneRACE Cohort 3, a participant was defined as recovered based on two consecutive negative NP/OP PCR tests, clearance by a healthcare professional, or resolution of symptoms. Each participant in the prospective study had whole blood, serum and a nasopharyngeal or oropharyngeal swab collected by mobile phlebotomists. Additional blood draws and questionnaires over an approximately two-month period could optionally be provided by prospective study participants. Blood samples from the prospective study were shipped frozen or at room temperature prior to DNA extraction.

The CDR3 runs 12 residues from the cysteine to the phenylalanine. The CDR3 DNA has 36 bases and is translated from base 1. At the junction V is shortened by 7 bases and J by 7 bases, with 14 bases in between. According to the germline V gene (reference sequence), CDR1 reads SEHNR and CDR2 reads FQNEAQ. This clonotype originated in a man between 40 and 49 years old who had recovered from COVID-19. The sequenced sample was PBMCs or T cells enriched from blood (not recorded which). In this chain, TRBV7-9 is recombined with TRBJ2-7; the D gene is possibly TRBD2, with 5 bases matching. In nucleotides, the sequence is TGTGCCAGCACCCGACAAACGGGAGAGCAGTACTTC. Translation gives CASTRQTGEQYF.